The rows below give T cell receptor beta chains drawn from one sample of a study of blood T cell repertoires in COVID-19. Repertoires were generated with immunoSEQ multiplex PCR, while TCRdb's copy carries only in-frame clones and drops some. The profile shows 110,000 to 150,000 clones, 70% to 85% of them singletons. The sample comprised peripheral blood. The receptor set was obtained from a human donor in a cohort sampled during active COVID-19. Each CDR3 is given with its conserved first and last residue.

j_call v_call cdr3_length cdr3_aa
TRBJ2-2 TRBV5-6 18 CASSSILAGAGGTGELFF
TRBJ2-3 TRBV2 15 CASSDQRGVRDTQYF
TRBJ1-2 TRBV3-1/TRBV3-2 13 CASSHQGGEGYTF
TRBJ2-7 TRBV29-1 13 CSVEDPRDYEQYF
TRBJ2-2 TRBV19 16 CASSGRQGLDTGELFF
TRBJ2-1 TRBV3-1/TRBV3-2 16 CASSQDQRGPYNEQFF
TRBJ2-3 TRBV5-4 16 CASSSGGTGGTDTQYF
TRBJ1-4 TRBV28 14 CASSRPGEREKLFF
TRBJ2-1 TRBV6-2/TRBV6-3 17 CASSYRQGVGSYNEQFF
TRBJ1-4 TRBV12-3/TRBV12-4 13 CASSRPPSEKLFF
TRBJ1-6 TRBV9 16 CASSVGIGVKDSPLHF
TRBJ1-2 TRBV29-1 13 CSYQTGAKYGYTF
TRBJ1-1 TRBV27 13 CATWRVLNTEAFF
TRBJ2-5 TRBV28 15 CASSRRRGGFETQYF
TRBJ2-1 TRBV6-1 16 CASSEPSDWTGNEQFF
TRBJ1-5 TRBV5-1 15 CASSLSTGGSQPQHF
TRBJ1-1 TRBV6-2/TRBV6-3 17 CASSYRRGQGGNTEAFF
TRBJ2-7 TRBV27 16 CASSRTSGGSNLEQYF
TRBJ1-1 TRBV6-2/TRBV6-3 14 CASSQTGGHTEAFF
TRBJ2-2 TRBV4-1 14 CASGSGANTGELFF
TRBJ2-5 TRBV11-2 15 CASSLTIPYQETQYF
TRBJ2-3 TRBV5-5 16 CASSSGTGGGTDTQYF
TRBJ1-2 TRBV12-3/TRBV12-4 12 CASSRVGYGYTF
TRBJ2-7 TRBV6-2/TRBV6-3 13 CASSYMGAGEQYF
TRBJ2-2 TRBV27 14 CARNRGRDTGELFF
TRBJ1-5 TRBV2 14 CASSEPGWYQPQHF
TRBJ1-4 TRBV4-2 15 CASSGRDRVDEKLFF
TRBJ2-3 TRBV7-2 15 CASSLAETQRFTQYF
TRBJ1-5 TRBV11-2 14 CASSLGRGDQPQHF
TRBJ1-3 TRBV2 13 CASTGQGGYTIYF
TRBJ1-5 TRBV5-4 14 CASSLRTAGVPQHF
TRBJ1-2 TRBV3-1/TRBV3-2 17 CASSQDRRGGQGRGYTF
TRBJ1-1 TRBV7-2 13 CASSSRALGEAFF
TRBJ2-3 TRBV6-1 15 CASSEVGHRTDTQYF
TRBJ2-5 TRBV5-1 15 CASSLAGGRDGTQYF
TRBJ2-4 TRBV11-2 16 CASSRSGGEAKNIQYF
TRBJ1-1 TRBV5-6 15 CASSPGTEYNTEAFF
TRBJ1-6 TRBV18 15 CASSPGQGASSPLHF
TRBJ1-5 TRBV4-1 15 CASSPRDSPNQPQHF
TRBJ2-5 TRBV3-1/TRBV3-2 12 CASSLQGETQYF
TRBJ2-3 TRBV19 16 CASSPGRGGRTDTQYF
TRBJ2-3 TRBV24-1 16 CATSDDLAGGGGTQYF
TRBJ2-7 TRBV7-3 16 CASSLSSSGSSYEQYF
TRBJ1-2 TRBV6-5 15 CASSSGGLVDKVYTF
TRBJ2-3 TRBV25-1 12 CASSGGADTQYF
TRBJ1-2 TRBV27 16 CASSFRFFGGGHGYTF
TRBJ2-1 TRBV9 15 CASSVVGVGYNEQFF
TRBJ1-1 TRBV20-1 15 CSASFERLMNTEAFF
TRBJ1-2 TRBV5-6 12 CASTDRDYGYTF
TRBJ1-2 TRBV6-1 15 CASSKVGQGNHGYTF
TRBJ2-7 TRBV24-1 12 CATSDRPYEQYF
TRBJ2-7 TRBV5-6 15 CASIRSGTGFMEQYF
TRBJ1-4 TRBV7-9 15 CASSLGTAFNEKLFF
TRBJ2-4 TRBV6-2/TRBV6-3 20 CASSYPNSLLDRGNKNIQYF
TRBJ2-2 TRBV7-9 17 CASSAVWRGGSTGELFF
TRBJ2-1 TRBV5-1 15 CASSLGGSSYNEQFF
TRBJ2-5 TRBV5-6 15 CASSPDSPAQETQYF